This entry lists 8 T cell receptor beta chains sequenced from one sample in a study of blood T cells in healthy people across ages. It was with a sample-barcoded 5' primer and a J-beta primer mix that a second PCR of about 6 to 12 cycles was run. TCRdb passed the 5' RACE reads through MiXCR, listing each CDR3 protein once. The sample yields 650,000 to 1,000,000 distinct CDR3 sequences, around 50% seen once. Sequenced sample: blood. The receptors shown here come from a man at least 80 years old in good health.

V is TRBV3-1 and J is TRBJ1-2, with D perhaps TRBD1 (5 bases). Germline lookup yields CDR1 LGHDT and CDR2 YNNKEL (reference sequence). The CDR3 runs to 14 residues. V was shortened by 1 base and J by 9 bases, with 15 bases between the two germline ends. The CDR3 nucleotides are TGTGCCAGCAGCCAAGTTGCAGGGTCCGGCAGCTACACCTTC. Translating it yields CASSQVAGSGSYTF. Combining the CDR3 with reference TRBV3-1 and TRBJ1-2 gives the whole variable domain DTAVSQTPKYLVTQMGNDKSIKCEQNLGHDTMYWYKQDSKKFLKIMFSYNNKELIINETVPNRFSPKSPDKAHLNLHINSLELGDSAVYFCASSQVAGSGSYTFGSGTRLTVV.

Remarks on this clonotype: A much larger clone differs by one base, so this may be a read error. The chain couples TRBV7-9 to TRBJ2-1; 10 nucleotides line up with TRBD1. Per the germline V gene, CDR1 is SEHNR and CDR2 is FQNEAQ (reference sequence). There are 16 residues in the CDR3. V lost 4 bases and J lost 5; bases outside the gene matches: 8. DNA of the CDR3: TGTGCCAGCAGCTCCCCCCGGGACAGGGGACACAATGAGCAGTTCTTC. Translated: CASSSPRDRGHNEQFF.

This chain connects TRBV27 to TRBJ1-2; possible D gene TRBD1, 6 bases. CDR1 is MNHEY and CDR2 is SMNVEV in the germline V gene (reference sequence). The CDR3 covers 15 residues. V dropped 8 bases and J dropped 2 bases, with 18 bases sitting between them. The CDR3 reads CASAGAGAVNYGYTF. The CDR3 coding sequence is TGTGCCAGCGCCGGGGCGGGGGCAGTAAACTATGGCTACACCTTC.

This chain uses TRBV12-3 or TRBV12-4 with TRBJ2-3; 7 nucleotides align to TRBD2. After removal of 6 bases from V and 3 bases from J, the junction contained 6 bases not matched to a gene. The CDR3 loop spans 14 amino acids. CDR3 sequence reads: CASRRGGGTDTQYF. As DNA, the CDR3 is TGTGCCAGCAGGCGTGGCGGGGGAACAGATACGCAGTATTTT.

The chain employs TRBV18 and TRBJ2-3; weak D call: TRBD2 (6 bases). CDR1 and CDR2 from the germline V gene are KGHSH and LQKENI. V was clipped by 3 bases and J by 0 bases, with 10 bases between them. The CDR3 spans 15 residues. DNA for the CDR3: TGTGCCAGCTCACCTAACCGGGAGAGCACAGATACGCAGTATTTT. Translation: CASSPNRESTDTQYF.

This clonotype has more than one count but fewer than ten. The chain links TRBV7-8 to TRBJ1-6, with 7 nucleotides matching TRBD1. V was pared by 5 bases and J by 8 bases, with 6 bases of the junction left unmatched. Germline CDR1 reads SGHVS; CDR2 reads FQNEAQ. The CDR3 covers 14 residues. The CDR3 DNA reads as TGTGCCAGCAGCCTTCAGGGGGTATATTCACCCCTCCACTTT. Its translation is CASSLQGVYSPLHF.

This clonotype has a count of ten or more. J is TRBJ2-7 and V is TRBV10-3, with unresolved D. The germline V and J ends were trimmed by 0 bases and 2 bases, with 8 bases remaining between them. This CDR3 spans 14 amino acids. Germline V CDR1 and CDR2: ENHRY, SYGVKD. Here the CDR3 DNA reads TGTGCCATCAGTGAGTCAGGCAGACCCTACGAGCAGTACTTC. It translates to CAISESGRPYEQYF.

This clonotype was picked up a small number of times. This chain joins TRBV29-1 and TRBJ1-4; D remains ambiguous. CDR1 is SQVTM and CDR2 is ANQGSEA in the germline V gene. This CDR3 is 14 amino acids long. V lost 7 bases and J 5 bases, leaving 17 bases between the germline ends. CDR3 in DNA: TGCAGCGCCCTCCACACGGGAAGCAATGAAAAACTGTTTTTT. Amino acid sequence: CSALHTGSNEKLFF.